The source of this T cell receptor (beta chain) is a study of post-analysis software for immune sequencing data. Findings and caveats of the study: Diversity measured as normalized Chao1 was significantly lower in multiple sclerosis patients than in controls. With TRBV5-6, TRBV5-1 and TRBV20-1 included, 4 or 5 TRBV segments were more frequent in patients than in controls.

Points on this clonotype: The antigen is undetermined.

Unique molecular identifiers were present in the TCR beta cDNA libraries. Each CDR3 protein is one row after TCRdb ran MiXCR on the PCR reads. The data show a few hundred thousand distinct CDR3 sequences, around 31% seen once. Germline V lookup: CDR1 WNHNN, CDR2 SYGVQD (reference sequence). This CDR3 is built from 14 residues. Trimming removed 3 bases from V and 4 bases from J, with 13 bases in between. This chain links TRBV10-1 with TRBJ2-7, with TRBD1 as a possible D gene (6 bases). Sequenced material: blood. The source is a girl aged 2-17 years with multiple sclerosis. CDR3 loop: CASSDTGTTYEQYF. For the CDR3, the DNA is TGCGCCAGCAGTGACACCGGGACAACTTACGAGCAGTACTTC.